The TCR beta chain described here comes from a study of shared clonotypes between healthy human individuals. General study results and limits: Tissue TCR repertoires likely differ from these blood-only repertoires.

Authors' data handling: ImmunoSEQ gave junction-only sequences without quality scores, so filtering differed. TCRdb's copy holds only in-frame clones and misses some; the assay was immunoSEQ multiplex PCR. The V and J calls and clone size were taken over from that table, and D and trimming were inferred from the DNA. The sample records roughly 1,100,000 clones, around 76% being singletons. The germline gives CDR1 GTSNPN, CDR2 SVGIG (reference sequence). The CDR3 spans 14 residues. V lost 0 bases to trimming and J lost 3 bases, with 10 bases between them. Negatively enriched CD4+ T cells were divided by CD45RA into naive and memory. A word on this clone: Its specificity is not known.

The clonotype was recovered from a man aged 18-30 years in good health. Source material: memory CD4+ T cells sorted from blood. Stated subset: CD45RA-negative fraction. V is TRBV30 and J is TRBJ2-3; perhaps TRBD2 as D (6 bases). The CDR3 loop is CAWSVPGGTDTQYF. The CDR3 DNA follows: TGTGCCTGGAGTGTACCTGGGGGGACAGATACGCAGTATTTT.